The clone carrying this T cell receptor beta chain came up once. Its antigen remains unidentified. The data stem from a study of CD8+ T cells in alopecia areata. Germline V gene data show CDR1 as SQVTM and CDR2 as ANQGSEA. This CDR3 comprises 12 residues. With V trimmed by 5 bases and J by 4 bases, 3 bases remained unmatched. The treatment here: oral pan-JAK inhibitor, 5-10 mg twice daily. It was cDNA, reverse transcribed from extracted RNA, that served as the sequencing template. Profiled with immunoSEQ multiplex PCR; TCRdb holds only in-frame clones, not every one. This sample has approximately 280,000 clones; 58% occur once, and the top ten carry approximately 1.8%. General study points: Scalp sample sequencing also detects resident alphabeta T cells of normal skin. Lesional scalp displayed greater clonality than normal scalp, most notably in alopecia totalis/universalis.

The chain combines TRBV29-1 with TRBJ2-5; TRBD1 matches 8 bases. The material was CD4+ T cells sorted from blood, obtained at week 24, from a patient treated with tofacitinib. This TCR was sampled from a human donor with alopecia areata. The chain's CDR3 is CSVRGQAETQYF. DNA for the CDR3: TGCAGCGTTAGGGGACAGGCAGAGACCCAGTACTTC. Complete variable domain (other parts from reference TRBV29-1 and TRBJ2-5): SAVISQKPSRDICQRGTSLTIQCQVDSQVTMMFWYRQQPGQSLTLIATANQGSEATYESGFVIDKFPISRPNLTFSTLTVSNMSPEDSSIYLCSVRGQAETQYFGPGTRLLVL.